These T cell receptor beta chains were read from a single sample in a study of T cell responses to AZD1222 COVID-19 vaccine. Method: immunoSEQ multiplex PCR; TCRdb's copy keeps in-frame clones and lacks some. The sample has some 180,000 clones; 88% are singletons. The specimen comprised peripheral blood, sampled on day 0 of AZD1222 vaccination. The receptor set was obtained from an adult in good health. The CDR3 runs from the conserved cysteine through the conserved F or W.

15,TRBJ1-3,TRBV29-1,CSVRDGQVSGNTIYF
17,TRBJ2-7,TRBV4-1,CASSQDGGGTTSYEQYF
15,TRBJ2-3,TRBV10-3,CAIKPGQGVTDTQYF
13,TRBJ1-1,TRBV11-1,CASAGTENTEAFF
16,TRBJ2-2,TRBV10-1,CASSERLAESTGELFF
15,TRBJ2-3,TRBV5-1,CASSLRASYTDTQYF
12,TRBJ2-7,TRBV19,CATGQGTYEQYF
18,TRBJ2-2,TRBV27,CASSRGTSGRALTGELFF
12,TRBJ1-3,TRBV6-5,CATGTVGNTIYF
11,TRBJ2-5,TRBV12-5,CASGLRETQYF
14,TRBJ1-2,TRBV7-9,CASSWGQANYGYTF
15,TRBJ2-7,TRBV5-5,CASSFLGQGSYEQYF
14,TRBJ2-7,TRBV9,CASSVEAGTGEQYF
14,TRBJ1-4,TRBV6-1,CASSEPGVGEKLFF
15,TRBJ1-4,TRBV19,CASSLTGVTNEKLFF
15,TRBJ2-7,TRBV4-1,CASSGRTGRNYEQYF
15,TRBJ2-3,TRBV19,CASSMRTTGTDTQYF
15,TRBJ2-1,TRBV7-7,CASSLAESNYNEQFF
17,TRBJ2-3,TRBV7-2,CASSHRAGGRGTDTQYF
14,TRBJ1-5,TRBV19,CASMNQVSNQPQHF
15,TRBJ2-3,TRBV7-7,CASSLAVGRTDTQYF
15,TRBJ1-2,TRBV7-9,CASSLGPGGGSGYTF
17,TRBJ2-1,TRBV19,CATAGTSGRDSYNEQFF
13,TRBJ1-3,TRBV28,CASGKVRGNTIYF
15,TRBJ1-5,TRBV19,CASRTDPYSNQPQHF
15,TRBJ2-3,TRBV6-5,CASSTREAATDTQYF
13,TRBJ2-7,TRBV6-5,CASIQQSSYEQYF
12,TRBJ1-3,TRBV19,CASGVTGNTIYF
16,TRBJ1-1,TRBV19,CASSDRQGALNTEAFF
16,TRBJ1-2,TRBV5-1,CASSPLSDFSNYGYTF
15,TRBJ1-2,TRBV3-1/TRBV3-2,CASSQDYRNNYGYTF